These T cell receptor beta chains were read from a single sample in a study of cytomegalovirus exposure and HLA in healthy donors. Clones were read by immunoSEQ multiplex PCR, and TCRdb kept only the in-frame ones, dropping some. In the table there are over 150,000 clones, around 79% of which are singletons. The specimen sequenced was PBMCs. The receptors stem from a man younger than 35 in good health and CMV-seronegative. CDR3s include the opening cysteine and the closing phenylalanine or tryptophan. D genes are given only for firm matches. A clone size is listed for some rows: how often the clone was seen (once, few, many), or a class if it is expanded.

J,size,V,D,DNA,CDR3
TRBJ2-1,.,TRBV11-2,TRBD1,TGTGCCAGCAGCTTAGGGCAGGGGGCCTACAATGAGCAGTTCTTC,CASSLGQGAYNEQFF
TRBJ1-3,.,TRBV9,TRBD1,TGTGCCAGCAGCGTAGCCGACAGGGGCTCTGGAAACACCATATATTTT,CASSVADRGSGNTIYF
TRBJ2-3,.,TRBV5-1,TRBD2,TGCGCCAGCAGCCCAGTGACTAGCGGGGTTAGTGATACGCAGTATTTT,CASSPVTSGVSDTQYF
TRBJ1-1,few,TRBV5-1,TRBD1,TGCGCCAGCAGGGGACAGGAGAACACTGAAGCTTTCTTT,CASRGQENTEAFF
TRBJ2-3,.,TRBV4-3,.,TGCGCCAGCAGCCAGGGACAACGCACAGATACGCAGTATTTT,CASSQGQRTDTQYF
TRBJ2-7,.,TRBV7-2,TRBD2,TGTGCCAGCAGCCCCACGGGCGGGAGGAGATACGAGCAGTACTTC,CASSPTGGRRYEQYF
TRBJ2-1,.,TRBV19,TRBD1,TGTGCCAGTAGTCCGACAGGGGGCGCTGGCAATGAGCAGTTCTTC,CASSPTGGAGNEQFF
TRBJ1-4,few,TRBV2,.,TGTGCCAGCAGCCCGCGGTCGAGTAGCGAAAAACTGTTTTTT,CASSPRSSSEKLFF
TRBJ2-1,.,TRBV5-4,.,TGTGCCAGCAGCTTAGGGGGTTCCTACAATGAGCAGTTCTTC,CASSLGGSYNEQFF
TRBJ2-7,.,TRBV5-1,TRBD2,TGCGCCAGCAGCCGCGCGGGGTTGGGACTAGCGGGAGAGCCCTACGAGCAGTACTTC,CASSRAGLGLAGEPYEQYF
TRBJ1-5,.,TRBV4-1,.,TGCGCCAGCAGCCTCAGGGAGGGTTCCAATCAGCCCCAGCATTTT,CASSLREGSNQPQHF
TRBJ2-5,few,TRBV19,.,TGTGCCAGTAGTATAAAGCCTTACCAAGAGACCCAGTACTTC,CASSIKPYQETQYF
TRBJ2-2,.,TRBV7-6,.,TGTGCCAGCAGCCCCCTCGGAGGAATACAGACCGGGGAGCTGTTTTTT,CASSPLGGIQTGELFF
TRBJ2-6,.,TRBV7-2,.,TGTGCCCAGTGGGCTACAGGGGCCAACGTCCTGACTTTC,CAQWATGANVLTF
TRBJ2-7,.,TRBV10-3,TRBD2,TGTGCCATCAGTGAGTCGATCGAGCGGGGACTCTACGAGCAGTACTTC,CAISESIERGLYEQYF
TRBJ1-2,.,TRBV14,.,TGTGCCAGCAGCCCTATCTGGGGCGAGTATGGCTACACCTTC,CASSPIWGEYGYTF
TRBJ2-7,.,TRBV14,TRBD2,TGTGCCAGCAGCCAAACCGGGACTAGCGGTTTAAGCTCCTACGAGCAGTACTTC,CASSQTGTSGLSSYEQYF
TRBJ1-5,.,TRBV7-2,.,TGTGCCAGCAGCTCGCAGGTGGATCAGCCCCAGCATTTT,CASSSQVDQPQHF
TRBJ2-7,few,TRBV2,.,TGTGCCAGCAGTGGCGAGCGGGTGTACGAGCAGTACTTC,CASSGERVYEQYF
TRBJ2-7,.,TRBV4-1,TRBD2,TGCGCCAGCAGCCAAGTCCCGCCCGGGACTAGCATCTACGAGCAGTACTTC,CASSQVPPGTSIYEQYF
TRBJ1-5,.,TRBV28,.,TGTGCCAGCAGTTATAACAGTATGTATAGCAATCAGCCCCAGCATTTT,CASSYNSMYSNQPQHF
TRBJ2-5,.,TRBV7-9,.,TGTGCCAGCAGCTCGGGTCATAAAGAGACCCAGTACTTC,CASSSGHKETQYF
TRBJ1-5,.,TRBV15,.,TGTGCCACCAGCGGGGGGGATGTGGGCAATCAGCCCCAGCATTTT,CATSGGDVGNQPQHF
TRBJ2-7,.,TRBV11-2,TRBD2,TGTGCCAGCAGCTTATCTAGCGGGAGGTCCTACGAGCAGTACTTC,CASSLSSGRSYEQYF